The 30 T cell receptor beta chains in this list originate from one sample, sequenced in a study of T cell responses to AZD1222 COVID-19 vaccine. TCRdb's copy holds only in-frame clones and misses some; the assay was immunoSEQ multiplex PCR. The table has approximately 140,000 clones, 90% to 95% seen once. The sample here was peripheral blood, taken on day 0 of AZD1222 vaccination. All receptors derive from an adult in good health.

CDR3 amino acids: CASSPGVGREQYF. Here the CDR3 DNA reads TGTGCCAGCAGCCCTGGAGTGGGGCGCGAGCAGTACTTC. J is TRBJ2-7 and V is TRBV11-3, with D perhaps matching TRBD1 (5 bases). Trimming took 5 bases from V and 6 from J, leaving 14 bases between them. Germline assignment: CDR1 SGHNT and CDR2 YENEEA. The CDR3 extends over 13 amino acids.

The V and J genes are TRBV28 and TRBJ2-1, with a tentative D call TRBD2 (5 bases). V was cut by 5 bases and J by 3 bases, with 11 bases left in between. Germline V CDR1 and CDR2: MDHEN, SYDVKM. This CDR3 region has 14 residues. CDR3 protein: CASSLLRDYNEQFF. The DNA for the CDR3 is TGTGCCAGCAGTCTTCTACGGGACTACAATGAGCAGTTCTTC. Combining the CDR3 with reference TRBV28 and TRBJ2-1 gives the whole variable domain DVKVTQSSRYLVKRTGEKVFLECVQDMDHENMFWYRQDPGLGLRLIYFSYDVKMKEKGDIPEGYSVSREKKERFSLILESASTNQTSMYLCASSLLRDYNEQFFGPGTRLTVL.

The chain employs TRBV3-1 (or the pseudogene TRBV3-2) and TRBJ2-7; no reliable D call. This CDR3 is 14 amino acids long. The ends were cut back, 3 bases at V and 1 base at J, with 10 bases in the middle. Germline V lookup: CDR1 LGHDT, CDR2 YNNKEL (reference sequence). DNA of the CDR3: TGTGCCAGCAGCCATTCGCAGGTGTCCTACGAGCAGTACTTC. It codes for CASSHSQVSYEQYF.

This clone was observed once. The V call is TRBV19, the J call TRBJ1-1; 9 bases are a match to TRBD1. CDR3 size: 14 residues. The V segment lost 5 bases and the J segment 7 bases; nucleotides outside the gene matches: 8. CDR1 and CDR2 (germline): LNHDA, SQIVND (reference sequence). The chain's CDR3 is CASSRLGTGSEAFF. The CDR3, as DNA: TGTGCCAGTAGTCGGTTAGGGACAGGGAGTGAAGCTTTCTTT.

V usage is TRBV6-5 and J usage is TRBJ1-2; 9 bases line up with TRBD1. This CDR3 spans 15 amino acids. Germline CDR1 reads MNHEY; CDR2 reads SVGAGI. J was trimmed by 5 bases and V by 2 bases; bases with no gene match: 6. The CDR3 DNA sequence: TGTGCCAGCAGTTACGCGGGACAGGGAACTTATGGCTACACCTTC. Its protein is CASSYAGQGTYGYTF.

The rearrangement links TRBV6-4 to TRBJ2-6; 9 bases agree with TRBD1. CDR3 size: 16 residues. Germline assignment: CDR1 MRHNA and CDR2 SNTAGT. V shed 5 bases, J shed 3 bases, and the junction held 5 bases outside the gene matches. The CDR3 reads CASSPGTGSGANVLTF. The DNA for the CDR3 is TGTGCCAGCAGTCCCGGGACAGGGAGTGGGGCCAACGTCCTGACTTTC.

This chain uses TRBV10-2 with TRBJ2-1; D is perhaps TRBD1 or TRBD2 (6 bases each). Between the trimmed V and J ends, which lost 6 bases and 9 bases, there was a span of 18 bases. Germline lookup yields CDR1 WSHSY and CDR2 SAAADI. This CDR3 spans 14 amino acids. The CDR3 nucleotides read TGCGCCAGCAGGGAGGGGGGCATCGGGGGTGAGCAGTTCTTC. Translating gives CASREGGIGGEQFF.

The chain employs TRBV19 and TRBJ2-3; perhaps TRBD2 as D (5 bases). The CDR3 totals 12 residues. The germline V gene encodes CDR1 LNHDA and CDR2 SQIVND (reference sequence). V shed 1 base and J shed 9 bases, with 8 bases lying between them. This CDR3 is CASSIAGETQYF. The CDR3 DNA follows: TGTGCCAGTAGTATAGCCGGGGAGACGCAGTATTTT.

J is TRBJ1-2 and V is TRBV6-5; D gene uncertain. Trimming pared 9 bases from V and 4 bases from J, leaving 21 bases between. CDR3 length: 15 residues. Germline values: CDR1 MNHEY, CDR2 SVGAGI. The CDR3 loop is CASRAAGLRTYGYTF. The CDR3 DNA reads as TGTGCCAGTCGCGCCGCCGGACTGAGGACCTATGGCTACACCTTC.

The rearrangement links TRBV4-3 to TRBJ2-2, with D uncertain. Per germline, CDR1 LGHNA and CDR2 YSLEER. This CDR3 region has 16 residues. V was cut by 2 bases and J by 1 base, with 11 bases left in between. The CDR3 here is CASSQYLGLNTGELFF. The CDR3 DNA is TGCGCCAGCAGCCAATATTTGGGGTTGAACACCGGGGAGCTGTTTTTT.

This clone was detected only once. The V call is TRBV5-1, the J call TRBJ2-5, with D tentatively TRBD1 or TRBD2 (6 bases each). The CDR3 has 14 amino acids. Trimming removed 1 base at V and 5 bases at J, with 12 bases between. Germline V gene lookup returns CDR1 SGHRS and CDR2 YFSETQ. The CDR3 DNA is TGCGCCAGCAGCTTGATGGGGGGCGAGGAGACCCAGTACTTC. Translated, it gives CASSLMGGEETQYF.

The chain couples TRBV6-2 or TRBV6-3 to TRBJ1-1, with D perhaps matching TRBD1 (5 bases). V was clipped by 2 bases and J by 3 bases, with 16 bases between them. This CDR3 contains 16 residues. Germline-derived CDR1 and CDR2 are MNHEY and SVGEGT. The CDR3 is CASSYRLKGRDTEAFF. The CDR3 nucleotides read TGTGCCAGCAGTTACCGCCTTAAGGGACGGGACACTGAAGCTTTCTTT.

The chain recombines TRBV5-8 with TRBJ2-2; possible D gene TRBD1, 7 bases. Trimming took 1 base from V and 7 from J, leaving 17 bases between them. This CDR3 is built from 16 residues. CDR1 SGHTS and CDR2 YDEGEE come from the germline V gene. For the CDR3, the DNA is TGTGCCAGCAGCTTGTTCCGGGGGCAGGGGGGCGGGGAGCTGTTTTTT. Residues: CASSLFRGQGGGELFF.

The table lists this clone with a count of one. This chain links TRBV28 with TRBJ1-5, with a tentative D call TRBD1 (6 bases). This CDR3 comprises 16 residues. The ends were cut back, 2 bases at V and 5 bases at J, with 16 bases in the middle. Germline V lookup: CDR1 MDHEN, CDR2 SYDVKM. The CDR3 nucleotides read TGTGCCAGCAGTTTAGGGGGGGCAGCGGGGTATCAGCCCCAGCATTTT. Translation: CASSLGGAAGYQPQHF. The whole variable domain, filled in from reference TRBV28 and TRBJ1-5, reads DVKVTQSSRYLVKRTGEKVFLECVQDMDHENMFWYRQDPGLGLRLIYFSYDVKMKEKGDIPEGYSVSREKKERFSLILESASTNQTSMYLCASSLGGAAGYQPQHFGDGTRLSIL.

About this clone: The sample holds other DNA sequences that translate to the same CDR3. The V gene is TRBV5-1, the J gene TRBJ2-3; a possible D gene is TRBD1 (6 bases). CDR1 is SGHRS, CDR2 YFSETQ, per germline. Trimming pared 0 bases from V and 3 bases from J, leaving 8 bases between. This CDR3 region has 14 residues. The CDR3 here is CASSLARGTDTQYF. The CDR3 region has the DNA TGCGCCAGCAGCTTGGCCAGGGGTACAGATACGCAGTATTTT. The full variable domain, completed using reference TRBV5-1 and TRBJ2-3, is KAGVTQTPRYLIKTRGQQVTLSCSPISGHRSVSWYQQTPGQGLQFLFEYFSETQRNKGNFPGRFSGRQFSNSRSEMNVSTLELGDSALYLCASSLARGTDTQYFGPGTRLTVL.

V and J are TRBV7-3 and TRBJ2-2; D assignment may be TRBD1 or TRBD2 (5 bases each). With 6 bases removed from V and 1 base from J, the gap between germline ends came to 12 bases. CDR1 and CDR2 from the germline V gene are SGHTA and FQGTGA. The CDR3 length is 15 residues. The CDR3 DNA is TGTGCCAGCAGGGAACGTGGGGGGAACACCGGGGAGCTGTTTTTT. Translated, it gives CASRERGGNTGELFF. Combining the CDR3 with reference TRBV7-3 and TRBJ2-2 gives the whole variable domain GAGVSQTPSNKVTEKGKYVELRCDPISGHTALYWYRQSLGQGPEFLIYFQGTGAADDSGLPNDRFFAVRPEGSVSTLKIQRTERGDSAVYLCASRERGGNTGELFFGEGSRLTVL.

The chain couples TRBV5-6 to TRBJ1-1, with TRBD1 matching 12 bases. CDR1 is SGHDT and CDR2 is YYEEEE in the germline V gene. Trimming removed 6 bases from V and 6 bases from J; junction bases left unmatched: 9. The CDR3 spans 15 residues. DNA of the CDR3: TGTGCCAGCAACGGCCGGGACAGGGGGCTTGCTGAAGCTTTCTTT. It specifies CASNGRDRGLAEAFF.

V usage is TRBV7-2 and J usage is TRBJ2-2, with 8 bases lining up with TRBD2. V dropped 5 bases and J dropped 4; count of bases not matched to a gene: 9. CDR1 and CDR2 (germline): SGHTA, FQGNSA. The CDR3 totals 16 residues. DNA of the CDR3: TGTGCCAGCAGCCCACCGGGACTAGTAGGCACCGGGGAGCTGTTTTTT. It yields the protein CASSPPGLVGTGELFF. Filled out from reference TRBV7-2 and TRBJ2-2, the complete variable domain reads GAGVSQSPSNKVTEKGKDVELRCDPISGHTALYWYRQSLGQGLEFLIYFQGNSAPDKSGLPSDRFSAERTGGSVSTLTIQRTQQEDSAVYLCASSPPGLVGTGELFFGEGSRLTVL.

The rearrangement uses TRBV29-1 and TRBJ2-7, with D hard to call. CDR3 length: 11 residues. V lost 7 bases and J 4 bases, leaving 11 bases between the germline ends. CDR1 is SQVTM, CDR2 ANQGSEA, per germline. The CDR3 region has the DNA TGCAGCGCCCCGGACGGGTACGAGCAGTACTTC. As protein: CSAPDGYEQYF.

This clone appeared a single time. This chain links TRBV5-4 with TRBJ2-7; TRBD1 matches at 7 bases. Losses at the gene ends were 4 bases for V and 3 bases for J; bases not matched to a gene: 13. This CDR3 region has 16 residues. Per germline, CDR1 SGHNT and CDR2 YYREEE (reference sequence). CDR3 sequence reads: CASSGNSKGANYEQYF. The CDR3 coding sequence is TGTGCCAGCAGCGGTAACTCGAAGGGGGCAAACTACGAGCAGTACTTC.

J is TRBJ1-5 and V is TRBV19; 7 positions agree with TRBD1. The germline V gene encodes CDR1 LNHDA and CDR2 SQIVND (reference sequence). This CDR3 comprises 15 residues. After removal of 5 bases from V and 3 bases from J, the junction contained 7 bases not matched to a gene. The CDR3 spells CASSWGDSNNQPQHF. The CDR3 coding sequence is TGTGCCAGTAGTTGGGGGGACAGCAACAATCAGCCCCAGCATTTT.

The chain links TRBV29-1 to TRBJ2-7, with 10 bases lining up with TRBD2. The CDR3 has 13 amino acids. Trimming cost V 4 bases and J 8 bases; bases outside gene matches: 8. Germline loops: CDR1 SQVTM, CDR2 ANQGSEA. CDR3 region: CSVGGGLASQQYF. CDR3 sequence (DNA): TGCAGCGTTGGTGGGGGACTAGCGAGTCAGCAGTACTTC.

The V gene is TRBV3-1 (or the pseudogene TRBV3-2), the J gene TRBJ2-5; the D is unclear. Germline V gene lookup returns CDR1 LGHDT and CDR2 YNNKEL (reference sequence). Trimming removed 1 base at V and 5 bases at J, with 5 bases between. The CDR3 has 12 residues. The CDR3 here is CASSQAGETQYF. The CDR3 region has the DNA TGTGCCAGCAGCCAAGCGGGCGAGACCCAGTACTTC.

The chain is built from TRBV12-3 or TRBV12-4 and TRBJ1-2; the D gene is possibly TRBD1 (5 bases). The CDR3 is 11 residues long. Deletions cut 11 bases from V and 2 bases from J, with 9 bases between. In DNA form, the CDR3 reads TGTGCCTCGGCAGGGAACTATGGCTACACCTTC. Translated: CASAGNYGYTF.

This clone was seen just once. The chain links TRBV14 to TRBJ2-1; 8 positions match TRBD1. V lost 4 bases and J lost 5; bases outside the gene matches: 10. Germline V gene sequence: CDR1 SGHDN, CDR2 FVKESK. The CDR3 has 16 residues. CDR3 DNA: TGTGCCAGCAGCCCCCGACAGGGGCTTCCCCACAATGAGCAGTTCTTC. Amino acid sequence: CASSPRQGLPHNEQFF. Full variable domain (rest looked up from reference TRBV14 and TRBJ2-1): EAGVTQFPSHSVIEKGQTVTLRCDPISGHDNLYWYRRVMGKEIKFLLHFVKESKQDESGMPNNRFLAERTGGTYSTLKVQPAELEDSGVYFCASSPRQGLPHNEQFFGPGTRLTVL.

The rearrangement joins TRBV28 to TRBJ2-2, with D tentatively TRBD1 or TRBD2 (5 bases each). Germline-derived CDR1 and CDR2 are MDHEN and SYDVKM. Between the trimmed V and J ends, which lost 8 bases and 0 bases, there was a span of 16 bases. The CDR3 covers 16 residues. CDR3 bases: TGTGCCAGCTCCCGGGACGGTTACGCGAACACCGGGGAGCTGTTTTTT. As protein: CASSRDGYANTGELFF.

The V and J genes are TRBV10-3 and TRBJ1-5; D unresolved. CDR3 length equals 13 residues. V was cut by 7 bases and J by 7 bases, with 14 bases left in between. Germline assignment: CDR1 ENHRY and CDR2 SYGVKD. The CDR3 DNA reads TGTGCCATCATGGGGTCGGACGGACAGCCCCAGCATTTT. Translation: CAIMGSDGQPQHF.

This clone was seen just once. The chain is built from TRBV20-1 and TRBJ2-2; D is undetermined. The germline V and J ends were trimmed by 5 bases and 6 bases, with 4 bases remaining between them. Germline loops: CDR1 DFQATT, CDR2 SNEGSKA (reference sequence). The CDR3 contains 10 residues. The CDR3 sequence is CSAQAGELFF. The CDR3 region has the DNA TGCAGTGCTCAAGCCGGGGAGCTGTTTTTT.

The chain combines TRBV4-3 with TRBJ1-5; D unclear. Germline V gives CDR1 LGHNA, CDR2 YSLEER. CDR3 length: 14 residues. Trimming stripped 0 bases from V and 0 bases from J, with 3 bases between. The CDR3 DNA reads TGCGCCAGCAGCCAAGATTATAGCAATCAGCCCCAGCATTTT. Encoded protein: CASSQDYSNQPQHF.

V usage is TRBV9 and J usage is TRBJ2-3, with TRBD1 matching over 8 bases. The ends lost 3 bases at V and 8 bases at J; junction bases unmatched: 8. The CDR3 runs to 14 residues. Germline V gene lookup returns CDR1 SGDLS and CDR2 YYNGEE. The CDR3 DNA sequence: TGTGCCAGCAGCGCCCCTCGGACAGGGCCTACGCAGTATTTT. This codes for CASSAPRTGPTQYF.